Below, 8 T cell receptor beta chains from the same sample are listed, as sequenced in a study of blood T cell repertoires in COVID-19. Repertoires were generated with immunoSEQ multiplex PCR, while TCRdb's copy carries only in-frame clones and drops some. The sample contains 300,000 to 400,000 clones, around 87% of which appear only once. Input material: peripheral blood. These receptors were taken from a woman between 45 and 60 years old with COVID-19, enrolled during active disease.

There are a few counts of this clone. J is TRBJ1-5 and V is TRBV11-2; 7 nucleotides match TRBD1. V lost 5 bases to trimming and J lost 5 bases; unmatched junction nucleotides: 3. CDR3 length: 13 residues. Germline V gene data show CDR1 as SGHAT and CDR2 as FQNNGV. CDR3 nucleotides: TGTGCCAGCAGCAGGACAGGTGATCAGCCCCAGCATTTT. This codes for CASSRTGDQPQHF.

This sequence joins TRBV5-1 and TRBJ2-7; 13 nucleotides line up with TRBD2. Germline V gene data show CDR1 as SGHRS and CDR2 as YFSETQ. CDR3 length equals 14 residues. Unmatched junction bases numbered 5, after V lost 6 bases and J lost 5 bases. CDR3 protein: CASTLLAGGNEQYF. The CDR3, as DNA: TGCGCCAGCACGCTACTAGCGGGAGGGAACGAGCAGTACTTC.

This rearrangement joins TRBV7-9 to TRBJ2-2; a weak D match, TRBD2 (6 bases). The CDR3 has 17 amino acids. V gave up 8 bases and J gave up 4 bases, with 23 bases separating them. CDR1 and CDR2 (germline): SEHNR, FQNEAQ (reference sequence). The CDR3 spells CASYPRVAGLSTGELFF. For the CDR3, the DNA is TGTGCCAGCTACCCTCGGGTTGCGGGGCTGTCCACCGGGGAGCTGTTTTTT.

The chain uses TRBV7-9 and TRBJ1-2; 10 bases agree with TRBD1. The ends lost 3 bases at V and 4 bases at J; junction bases unmatched: 5. This CDR3 comprises 15 residues. Germline-derived CDR1 and CDR2 are SEHNR and FQNEAQ (reference sequence). CDR3: CASSFGQGGPYGYTF. The CDR3 bases are TGTGCCAGCAGCTTCGGACAGGGGGGCCCCTATGGCTACACCTTC.

The chain joins TRBV19 to TRBJ1-1; 10 nucleotides agree with TRBD1. Per germline, CDR1 LNHDA and CDR2 SQIVND (reference sequence). Losses at the gene ends were 3 bases for V and 6 bases for J; bases not matched to a gene: 7. This CDR3 has 15 amino acids. The CDR3, as DNA: TGTGCCAGTAGTATTTCCGGGACAGGGGTACCTGAAGCTTTCTTT. This translates into CASSISGTGVPEAFF.

The rearrangement joins TRBV29-1 to TRBJ2-1; 8 bases agree with TRBD2. V shed 1 base and J 2 bases; nucleotides not matched to a gene: 10. From germline, CDR1 is SQVTM and CDR2 ANQGSEA. This CDR3 is 17 amino acids long. The CDR3 coding sequence is TGCAGCGTTGAAGCCTGGACTACTAGCGGTCCCTACAATGAGCAGTTCTTC. This translates into CSVEAWTTSGPYNEQFF.

The chain carries TRBV21-1 and TRBJ2-7; the table names TRBD2, a call not compared with the DNA. TRBV21-1 is noted as a pseudogene. The CDR3 is made up of 14 amino acids. As DNA, the CDR3 is TGTGCCAGCCTTGTGGGAGGGGCGCCCTACGAGCAGTACTTC. Its protein product is CASLVGGAPYEQYF.

This clone was seen a single time. The chain joins TRBV3-1 (or the pseudogene TRBV3-2) to TRBJ2-5; a weak D match, TRBD2 (6 bases). Trimming took off 5 bases at V and 8 bases at J, with 12 bases between the two ends. This CDR3 is built from 12 residues. Germline loops: CDR1 LGHDT, CDR2 YNNKEL (reference sequence). The CDR3 spells CASSSWGETQYF. In DNA, the CDR3 is TGTGCCAGCAGCTCCTGGGGGGAAACCCAGTACTTC.